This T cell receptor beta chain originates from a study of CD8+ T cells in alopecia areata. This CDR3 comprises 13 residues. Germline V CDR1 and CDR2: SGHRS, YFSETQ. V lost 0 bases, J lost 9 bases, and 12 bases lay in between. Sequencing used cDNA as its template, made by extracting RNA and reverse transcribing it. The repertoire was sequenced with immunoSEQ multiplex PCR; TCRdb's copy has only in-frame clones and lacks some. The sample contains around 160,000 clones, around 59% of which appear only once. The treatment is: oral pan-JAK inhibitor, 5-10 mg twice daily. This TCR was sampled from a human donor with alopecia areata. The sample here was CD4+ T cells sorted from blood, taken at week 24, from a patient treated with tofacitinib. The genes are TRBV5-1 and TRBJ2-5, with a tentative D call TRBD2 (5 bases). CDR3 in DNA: TGCGCCAGCAGCTTGGCTACGACGGAGGCCCAGTACTTC. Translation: CASSLATTEAQYF.